This T cell receptor (beta chain) derives from a study of PD-1 blockade in classical Hodgkin lymphoma. Findings and caveats of the study: Patients who responded completely had about the same baseline diversity as newly diagnosed patients. Individuals initiating nivolumab under 1 year after ASCT were excluded. Repertoire differences have undefined causes, possibly disease activity or prior therapy.

Clones were read by immunoSEQ multiplex PCR, and TCRdb kept only the in-frame ones, dropping some. The data show approximately 41,000 clones, just over 65% seen once. Time point noted: cycle 4 day 1 (C4D1), after less than 7 weeks of nivolumab. Every patient had relapsed following autologous stem cell transplantation, and cohorts differed in brentuximab vedotin exposure. This clone has only a few counts. Its antigen is unidentified. This CDR3 is 13 amino acids long. V was cut by 4 bases and J by 5 bases, with 12 bases left in between. Germline values: CDR1 SGHTA, CDR2 FQGNSA. The chain employs TRBV7-2 and TRBJ2-7; no definite D call. The starting material was peripheral blood mononuclear cells (PBMCs), obtained before the fourth cycle of nivolumab. This receptor was identified in a human donor with classical Hodgkin lymphoma. Here the CDR3 DNA reads TGTGCCAGCAGCTCTTGGGGTGGAAACGAGCAGTACTTC. Protein sequence: CASSSWGGNEQYF.